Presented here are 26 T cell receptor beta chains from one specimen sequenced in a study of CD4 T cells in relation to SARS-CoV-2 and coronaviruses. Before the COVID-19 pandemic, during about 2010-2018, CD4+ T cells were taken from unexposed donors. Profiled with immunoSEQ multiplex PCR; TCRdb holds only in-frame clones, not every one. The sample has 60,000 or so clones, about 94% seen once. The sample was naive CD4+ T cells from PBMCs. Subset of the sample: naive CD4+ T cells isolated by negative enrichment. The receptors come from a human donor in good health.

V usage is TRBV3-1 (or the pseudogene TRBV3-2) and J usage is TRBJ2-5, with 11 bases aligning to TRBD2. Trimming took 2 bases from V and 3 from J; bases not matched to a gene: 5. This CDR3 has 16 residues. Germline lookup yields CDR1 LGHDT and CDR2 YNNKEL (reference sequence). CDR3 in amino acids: CASSQLGLAEKETQYF. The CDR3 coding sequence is TGTGCCAGCAGCCAATTGGGACTAGCGGAAAAAGAGACCCAGTACTTC.

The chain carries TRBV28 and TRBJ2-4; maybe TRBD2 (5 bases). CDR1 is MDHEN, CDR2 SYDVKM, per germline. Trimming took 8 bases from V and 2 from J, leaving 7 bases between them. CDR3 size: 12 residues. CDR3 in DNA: TGTGCCAGCCTCGGGACCAAAAACATTCAGTACTTC. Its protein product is CASLGTKNIQYF.

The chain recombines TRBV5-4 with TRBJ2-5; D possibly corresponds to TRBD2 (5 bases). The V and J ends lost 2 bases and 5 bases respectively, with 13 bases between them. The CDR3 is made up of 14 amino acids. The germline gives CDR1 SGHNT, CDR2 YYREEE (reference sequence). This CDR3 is CASSFGRERETQYF. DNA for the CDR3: TGTGCCAGCAGCTTCGGAAGGGAGAGGGAGACCCAGTACTTC.

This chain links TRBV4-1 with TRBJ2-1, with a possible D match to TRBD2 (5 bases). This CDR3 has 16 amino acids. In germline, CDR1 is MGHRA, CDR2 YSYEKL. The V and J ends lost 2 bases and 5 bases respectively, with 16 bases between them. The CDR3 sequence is CASSQTPGIFNNEQFF. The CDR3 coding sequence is TGCGCCAGCAGCCAAACGCCCGGGATTTTCAACAATGAGCAGTTCTTC.

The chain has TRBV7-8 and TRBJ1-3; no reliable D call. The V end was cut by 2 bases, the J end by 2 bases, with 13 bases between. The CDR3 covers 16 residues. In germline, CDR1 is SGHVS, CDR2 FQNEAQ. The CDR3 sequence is CASSLLRASPGNTIYF. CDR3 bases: TGTGCCAGCAGCTTATTACGGGCGAGCCCTGGAAACACCATATATTTT.

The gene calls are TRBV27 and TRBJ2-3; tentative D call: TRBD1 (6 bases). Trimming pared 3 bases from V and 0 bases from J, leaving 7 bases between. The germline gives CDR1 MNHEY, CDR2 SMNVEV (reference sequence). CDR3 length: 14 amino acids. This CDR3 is CASSFQGSTDTQYF. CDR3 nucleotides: TGTGCCAGCAGTTTTCAGGGGAGCACAGATACGCAGTATTTT.

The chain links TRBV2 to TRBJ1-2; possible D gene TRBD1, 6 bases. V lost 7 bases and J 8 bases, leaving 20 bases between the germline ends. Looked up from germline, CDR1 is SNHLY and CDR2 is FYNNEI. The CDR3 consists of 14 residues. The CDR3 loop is CASTLYPQGNGYTF. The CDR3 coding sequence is TGTGCCAGCACACTCTACCCTCAGGGGAACGGCTACACCTTC.

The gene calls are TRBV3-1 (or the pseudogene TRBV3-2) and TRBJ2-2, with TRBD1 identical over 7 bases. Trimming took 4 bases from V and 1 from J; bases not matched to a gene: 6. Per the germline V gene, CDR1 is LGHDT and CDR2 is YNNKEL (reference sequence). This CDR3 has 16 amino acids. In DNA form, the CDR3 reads TGTGCCAGCAGCCGGAGACAGGGCGAGAACACCGGGGAGCTGTTTTTT. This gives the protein CASSRRQGENTGELFF.

This CDR3 reads CASSLGAFVDEQYF. The DNA of the CDR3 is TGCGCCAGCAGCTTAGGGGCTTTCGTGGACGAGCAGTACTTC. The genes are TRBV5-1 and TRBJ2-7, with D maybe TRBD1 (5 bases). Germline V CDR1 and CDR2: SGHRS, YFSETQ. V lost 2 bases and J lost 5, with 14 bases in between. CDR3 size: 14 residues.

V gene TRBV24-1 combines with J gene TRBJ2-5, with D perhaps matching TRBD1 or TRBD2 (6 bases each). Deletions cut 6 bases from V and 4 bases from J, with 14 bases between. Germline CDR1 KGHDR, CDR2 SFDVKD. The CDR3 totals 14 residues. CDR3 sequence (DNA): TGTGCCACCAGTTTGTCCGGGGGCGGAGAGACCCAGTACTTC. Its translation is CATSLSGGGETQYF.

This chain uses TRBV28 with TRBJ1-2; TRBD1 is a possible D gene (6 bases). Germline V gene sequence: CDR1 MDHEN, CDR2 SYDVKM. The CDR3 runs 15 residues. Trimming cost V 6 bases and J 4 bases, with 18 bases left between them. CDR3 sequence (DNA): TGTGCCAGCAGCCCAGGGGTGCGGAACGGCTATGGCTACACCTTC. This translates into CASSPGVRNGYGYTF.

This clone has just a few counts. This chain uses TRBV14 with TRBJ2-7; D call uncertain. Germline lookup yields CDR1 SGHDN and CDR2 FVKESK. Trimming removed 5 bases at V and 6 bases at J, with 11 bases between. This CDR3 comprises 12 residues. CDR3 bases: TGTGCCAGCAGCTATAATCCTCGCGAGCAGTACTTC. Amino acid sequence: CASSYNPREQYF.

CDR3 bases: TGTGCCAGCGCTACGGGGTTTGGAACAGATACGCAGTATTTT. It is translated as CASATGFGTDTQYF. The chain joins TRBV28 to TRBJ2-3, with D tentatively TRBD2 (5 bases). CDR3 length: 14 amino acids. V lost 8 bases to trimming and J lost 3 bases, with 15 bases between them. The germline gives CDR1 MDHEN, CDR2 SYDVKM.

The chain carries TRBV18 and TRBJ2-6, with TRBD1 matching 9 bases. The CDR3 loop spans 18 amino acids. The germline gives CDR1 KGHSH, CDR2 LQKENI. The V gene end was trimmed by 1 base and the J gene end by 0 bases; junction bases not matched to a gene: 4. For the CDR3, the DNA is TGTGCCAGCTCACCACAGGACAGGGGATTCTCTGGGGCCAACGTCCTGACTTTC. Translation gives CASSPQDRGFSGANVLTF.

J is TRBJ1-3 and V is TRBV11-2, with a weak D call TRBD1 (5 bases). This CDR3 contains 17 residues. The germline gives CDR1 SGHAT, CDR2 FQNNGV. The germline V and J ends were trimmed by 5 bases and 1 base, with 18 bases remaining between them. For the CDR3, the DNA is TGTGCCAGCAGCACGGGACGGACTAGAACTTCTGGAAACACCATATATTTT. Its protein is CASSTGRTRTSGNTIYF.

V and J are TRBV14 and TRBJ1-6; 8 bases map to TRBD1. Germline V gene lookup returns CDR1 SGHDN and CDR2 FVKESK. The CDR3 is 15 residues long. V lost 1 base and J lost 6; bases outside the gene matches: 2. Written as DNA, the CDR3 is TGTGCCAGCAGCCAAGTGACAGGGGTTAATTCACCCCTCCACTTT. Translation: CASSQVTGVNSPLHF.

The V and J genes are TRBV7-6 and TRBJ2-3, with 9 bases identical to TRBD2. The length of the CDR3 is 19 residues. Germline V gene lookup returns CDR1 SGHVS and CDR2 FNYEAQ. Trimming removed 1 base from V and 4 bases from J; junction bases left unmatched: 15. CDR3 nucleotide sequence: TGTGCCAGCAGCTTAGTTGTGGTAAAGACTAGCGGAGGGGCAGATACGCAGTATTTT. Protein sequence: CASSLVVVKTSGGADTQYF.

CDR3 region: CASSGGNRPGSPEAFF. CDR3 nucleotides: TGCGCCAGCAGCGGAGGGAACAGACCAGGGAGCCCTGAAGCTTTCTTT. The genes are TRBV5-1 and TRBJ1-1; tentatively, D is TRBD1 (5 bases). The CDR3 length is 16 residues. Trimming took off 4 bases at V and 6 bases at J, with 22 bases between the two ends. Germline values: CDR1 SGHRS, CDR2 YFSETQ.

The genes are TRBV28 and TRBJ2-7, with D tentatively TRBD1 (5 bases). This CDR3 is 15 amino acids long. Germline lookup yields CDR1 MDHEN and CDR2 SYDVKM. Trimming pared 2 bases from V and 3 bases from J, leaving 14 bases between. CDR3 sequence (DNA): TGTGCCAGCAGTTTAGCCAGACAGATGCGCTACGAGCAGTACTTC. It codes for CASSLARQMRYEQYF.

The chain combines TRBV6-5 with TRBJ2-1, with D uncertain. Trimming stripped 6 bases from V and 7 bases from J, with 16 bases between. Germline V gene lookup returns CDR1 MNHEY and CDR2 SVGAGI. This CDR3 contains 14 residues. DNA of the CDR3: TGTGCCAGCAGAAGGACCATCCCAACGAATGAGCAGTTCTTC. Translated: CASRRTIPTNEQFF.

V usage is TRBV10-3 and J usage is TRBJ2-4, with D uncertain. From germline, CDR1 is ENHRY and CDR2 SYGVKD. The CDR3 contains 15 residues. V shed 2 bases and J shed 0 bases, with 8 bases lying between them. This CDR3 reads CAISETQVAKNIQYF. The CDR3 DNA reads TGTGCCATCAGTGAGACTCAGGTAGCCAAAAACATTCAGTACTTC.

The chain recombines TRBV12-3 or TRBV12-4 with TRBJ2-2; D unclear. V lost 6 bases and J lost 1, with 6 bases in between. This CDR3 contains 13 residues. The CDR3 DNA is TGTGCCAGCAGGACTGGGAACACCGGGGAGCTGTTTTTT. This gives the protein CASRTGNTGELFF.

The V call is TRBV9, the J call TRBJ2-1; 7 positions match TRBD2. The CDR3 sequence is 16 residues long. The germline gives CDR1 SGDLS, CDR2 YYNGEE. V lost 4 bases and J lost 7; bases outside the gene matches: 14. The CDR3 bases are TGTGCCAGCAGCCCCCCTGCCCAACTAGCGACGAATGAGCAGTTCTTC. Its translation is CASSPPAQLATNEQFF.

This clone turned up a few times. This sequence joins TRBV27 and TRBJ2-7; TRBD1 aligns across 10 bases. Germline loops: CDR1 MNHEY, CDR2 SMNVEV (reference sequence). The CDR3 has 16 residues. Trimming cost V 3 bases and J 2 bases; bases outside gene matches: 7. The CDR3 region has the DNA TGTGCCAGCAGTTTGGTCGGGGGACAGGGGCCCTACGAGCAGTACTTC. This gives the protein CASSLVGGQGPYEQYF.

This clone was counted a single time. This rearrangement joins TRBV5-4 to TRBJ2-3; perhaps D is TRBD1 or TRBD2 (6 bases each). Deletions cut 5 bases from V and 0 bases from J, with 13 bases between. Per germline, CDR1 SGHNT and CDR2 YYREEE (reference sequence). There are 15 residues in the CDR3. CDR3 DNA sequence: TGTGCCAGCAGGCGGGACACACCTAGCACAGATACGCAGTATTTT. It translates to CASRRDTPSTDTQYF.

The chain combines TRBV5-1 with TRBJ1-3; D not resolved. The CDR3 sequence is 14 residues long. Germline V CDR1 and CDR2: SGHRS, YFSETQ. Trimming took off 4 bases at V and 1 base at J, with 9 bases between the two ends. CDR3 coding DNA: TGCGCCAGCAGCCCGCCGGGATCTGGAAACACCATATATTTT. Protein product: CASSPPGSGNTIYF.